This T cell receptor beta chain emerged from a study of cytomegalovirus exposure and HLA in healthy donors. The study, taken as a whole, reports: A few chains tied to CMV proved CMV antigen-specific in vitro. It was reported that the classifier diagnosed cytomegalovirus status with high specificity and sensitivity in both the original and validation cohorts. Whilst most TCR sequences proved rare, a subset of public TCRs occurred across many donors.

V lost 0 bases and J lost 3, with 18 bases in between. The CDR3 runs to 18 residues. Germline-derived CDR1 and CDR2 are MNHNS and SASEGT. Remarks on this clone: Its matching antigen is unknown.

PCR amplification relied on 60 Vbeta primers (plus 13 Jbeta primers). Produced via immunoSEQ multiplex PCR; TCRdb's table is partial and in-frame only. The profile shows roughly 250,000 clones, 80% of them singletons. The V call is TRBV6-1, the J call TRBJ2-1; the D gene is possibly TRBD2 (6 bases). The TCR was taken from a girl aged 2 to 9 in good health and CMV-seronegative. Sequences were obtained from PBMCs. This chain's CDR3 is CASSEAPGGAQYYNEQFF. The CDR3 coding sequence is TGTGCCAGCAGTGAAGCGCCCGGCGGGGCACAATACTACAATGAGCAGTTCTTC.